This is a list of T cell receptor beta chains from one sample in a study of radiotherapy plus CTLA-4 blockade in lung cancer. TCRdb's table, derived via immunoSEQ multiplex PCR, lists solely in-frame clones and lacks some. Here the sample spans tens of thousands of clones, roughly 81% being singletons. The material was peripheral blood, obtained from a patient treated with radiotherapy plus ipilimumab. The receptors were gathered from a human donor with non-small cell lung cancer whose response to radiotherapy plus ipilimumab could not be evaluated. Each CDR3 is given with its conserved first and last residue. The order of the fields is V gene, clone size, J gene, D gene, CDR3 protein, CDR3 DNA. The D gene is left open where the match is weak. Part of the rows lack a size; the others show once, few, many or a class for expanded clones.

>TRBV2|once|TRBJ2-7|-
CASNPGQSDEQYF
TGTGCCAGCAACCCCGGACAGTCCGACGAGCAGTACTTC
>TRBV11-2|-|TRBJ1-5|-
CASSLAPGNNQPQHF
TGTGCCAGCAGCTTAGCCCCAGGCAACAATCAGCCCCAGCATTTT
>TRBV27|once|TRBJ2-1|TRBD1
CASTYGTGRYNEQFF
TGTGCCAGCACCTACGGGACAGGGAGATACAATGAGCAGTTCTTC
>TRBV7-2|-|TRBJ1-5|TRBD1
CASSLMGQGLGQPQHF
TGTGCCAGCAGCTTGATGGGACAGGGTTTGGGACAGCCCCAGCATTTT
>TRBV19|-|TRBJ1-5|-
CASILGPGMAQPQHF
TGTGCCAGTATTTTGGGTCCAGGGATGGCTCAGCCCCAGCATTTT
>TRBV28|-|TRBJ1-3|TRBD1
CASNQGVGNTIYF
TGTGCCAGCAATCAGGGGGTAGGAAACACCATATATTTT
>TRBV6-1|-|TRBJ1-5|TRBD1
CASSEFHRGWNNQPQHF
TGTGCCAGCAGTGAATTCCACAGGGGGTGGAACAATCAGCCCCAGCATTTT
>TRBV6-5|once|TRBJ2-7|-
CASSYTAGSYEQYF
TGTGCCAGCAGTTACACCGCGGGGAGCTACGAGCAGTACTTC
>TRBV18|-|TRBJ2-7|-
CASSTGLTSYEQYF
TGTGCCAGCTCAACTGGACTCACTTCCTACGAGCAGTACTTC
>TRBV5-4|-|TRBJ1-6|-
CASSFSGRVRDSPLHF
TGTGCCAGCAGCTTTTCCGGCAGGGTACGGGATTCACCCCTCCACTTT
>TRBV11-2|-|TRBJ1-4|TRBD1
CASRRGQGPREKLFF
TGTGCCAGCAGGCGGGGACAGGGGCCGCGTGAAAAACTGTTTTTT
>TRBV10-2|-|TRBJ1-1|TRBD1
CASSRDRGREAFF
TGCGCCAGCAGTCGAGACAGGGGACGTGAAGCTTTCTTT
>TRBV28|-|TRBJ1-1|-
CASSFGRREAFF
TGTGCCAGCAGTTTCGGGAGGAGGGAAGCTTTCTTT
>TRBV7-2|-|TRBJ2-5|TRBD2
CASSPKGLAGGRPQTQYF
TGTGCCAGCAGCCCAAAAGGACTAGCGGGAGGGCGTCCACAGACCCAGTACTTC